The clone carrying this T cell receptor beta chain showed up just once. The sample originates from a study of blood T cell repertoires in COVID-19. About the research overall: Samples taken during acute and convalescent COVID-19 were collected in the United States, Italy and Spain. T cells, B-cell-depleted T cells, or PBMCs provided the cDNA or gDNA that served as material.

The Seattle patients joined while their infection was active and were tracked longitudinally afterward. The CDR3 spans 15 residues. CDR1 is MNHEY and CDR2 is SVGAGI in the germline V gene. Germline trimming cut 4 bases from V and 0 bases from J; bases unmatched to any gene: 2. The authors' processing: Reference gene primer amplification gave nucleated cell count estimates. Some clones are missing from TCRdb's copy, which holds only in-frame ones; the method was immunoSEQ multiplex PCR. The V and J calls and clone size come from that table; D and trimming were worked out from the DNA. The table lists approximately 250,000 clones, almost 85% of them singletons.

This TCR came from a middle-aged man with COVID-19, enrolled during active disease. This rearrangement joins TRBV6-5 to TRBJ1-3; TRBD1 matches 8 bases. Sequenced sample: peripheral blood. DNA for the CDR3: TGTGCCAGCAGTTCTACAGGGGGCTCTGGAAACACCATATATTTT. This gives the protein CASSSTGGSGNTIYF.